This TCR beta chain was observed in a study of regulatory and conventional T cells in RAG deficiency. Only in-frame clones appear in the TCRdb table, and some are missing; sequencing was by immunoSEQ multiplex PCR. The sample holds roughly 8,500 clones, around 93% seen once. Blood CD4+ CD25-high CD127-low regulatory T cells supplied the genomic DNA template. Points on this clone: Antigen: not known.

The CDR3 totals 15 residues. CDR1 is MNHEY and CDR2 is SMNVEV in the germline V gene (reference sequence). V shed 4 bases and J 4 bases; nucleotides not matched to a gene: 9. Study-wide results and limits: In Omenn syndrome, Treg and Tconv repertoires overlapped >80%. Treg unique TCR beta sequences were about 91-fold fewer in Omenn syndrome and CID/AS patients than controls.

The sample was also linked to a second study, of regulatory T cells. In that study: Amplification used 52 TRBV primers and 13 TRBJ primers.

The clonotype comes from a human donor in good health. Specimen: CD127- CD25+ CD4+ Tregs sorted from blood. This rearrangement joins TRBV27 to TRBJ1-1; TRBD1 aligns across 7 bases. The CDR3 loop is CASSSDRVLGTEAFF. DNA for the CDR3: TGTGCCAGCAGTTCCGACAGGGTCCTCGGCACTGAAGCTTTCTTT.